This T cell receptor beta chain was sequenced in a study of shared clonotypes between healthy human individuals. Broader study findings: For sorted subsets, rarefaction showed incomplete sequencing despite large depth.

Clones were read by immunoSEQ multiplex PCR, and TCRdb kept only the in-frame ones, dropping some. In the table there are about 2.3 million clones, more than 80% of which are singletons. Concerning this clone itself: Its matching antigen is unknown.

Germline values: CDR1 SGHTA, CDR2 FQGTGA. This CDR3 comprises 13 residues. Unmatched junction bases numbered 2, after V lost 0 bases and J lost 9 bases. Specimen: naive CD4+ T cells from PBMCs. The subset is: CD45RA+ positively selected. The rearrangement uses TRBV7-3 and TRBJ2-1, with 7 positions matching TRBD2. This TCR derives from a man younger than 30 in good health. Some clones in this sample may be carry-over from other donors' samples. The CDR3 bases are TGTGCCAGCAGCTTAACGGGAGGGGTTGAGCAGTTCTTC. Its translation: CASSLTGGVEQFF. The full variable domain, rest sourced from reference TRBV7-3 and TRBJ2-1, is GAGVSQTPSNKVTEKGKYVELRCDPISGHTALYWYRQSLGQGPEFLIYFQGTGAADDSGLPNDRFFAVRPEGSVSTLKIQRTERGDSAVYLCASSLTGGVEQFFGPGTRLTVL.